A selection of T cell receptor beta chains follows, all from one sample in a study of T cells after yellow fever vaccination. In TCRdb, the 5' RACE reads were re-called with MiXCR into one record per CDR3 protein. This table holds about 320,000 distinct CDR3 sequences, 3.5% to 4.5% found once. The sequences come from PBMCs, collected 15 days after the yellow fever booster vaccination. These TCRs come from a young man who received the YFV17D yellow fever vaccine. CDR3s include the opening cysteine and the closing phenylalanine or tryptophan. D genes are given only for firm matches. Part of the rows lack a size; the others show once, few, many or a class for expanded clones.

TRBJ1-1 | TRBV4-1 | - | many | TGCGCCAGCAGCCGCCAGACAGGAATGGCGTGGGCTTTCTTT | CASSRQTGMAWAFF
TRBJ2-1 | TRBV24-1 | - | - | TGTGCCACCAGTGGGGCCCTCTGGCGGAGCTCCTACAATGAGCAGTTCTTC | CATSGALWRSSYNEQFF
TRBJ1-1 | TRBV10-3 | TRBD1 | - | TGTGCCATCACCAATTCGGGACAGCTCCCTAACACTGAAGCTTTCTTT | CAITNSGQLPNTEAFF
TRBJ2-5 | TRBV12-3/TRBV12-4 | TRBD2 | few | TGTGCCAGCAGCCTTTGGCGGGGGGGGGAGACCCAGTACTTC | CASSLWRGGETQYF
TRBJ2-5 | TRBV3-1 | TRBD2 | few | TGTGCCAGCAGCGCTAGCGGGGAGATCGAGACCCAGTACTTC | CASSASGEIETQYF
TRBJ2-4 | TRBV5-1 | TRBD1 | many | TGCGCCAGCAGCTTTGGGCAGGGGGCGAACATTCAGTACTTC | CASSFGQGANIQYF
TRBJ2-7 | TRBV4-1 | TRBD2 | - | TGCGCCAGCAGCCATCGGCTGGGGGCTAGCGGGGGTTACGAGCAGTACTTC | CASSHRLGASGGYEQYF
TRBJ2-2 | TRBV9 | - | - | TGTGCCAGCAGCGAGGACCCGGACACCGGGGAGCTGTTTTTT | CASSEDPDTGELFF
TRBJ1-5 | TRBV7-9 | - | many | TGTGCCAGCAGCCGAATCGATCAGCCCCAGCATTTT | CASSRIDQPQHF
TRBJ2-1 | TRBV7-8 | TRBD2 | many | TGTGCCAGCAGCCACAGACTAGCGGGGCACTCCTACAATGAGCAGTTCTTC | CASSHRLAGHSYNEQFF
TRBJ2-1 | TRBV27 | TRBD2 | few | TGTGCCAGCAGCACGCTAGCGGGGGGCCCCTACAATGAGCAGTTCTTC | CASSTLAGGPYNEQFF
TRBJ2-4 | TRBV7-9 | - | many | TGTGCCTCGCTCCCCCTCCAGGGGATAAACATTCAGTACTTC | CASLPLQGINIQYF
TRBJ1-3 | TRBV6-2/TRBV6-3 | - | - | TGTGCCAGCAGGTCTACGTGGAACACCATATATTTT | CASRSTWNTIYF
TRBJ2-3 | TRBV6-6 | TRBD1 | few | TGTGCCAGCAGTTCCAACAGGGGATACACAGATACGCAGTATTTT | CASSSNRGYTDTQYF
TRBJ2-3 | TRBV9 | TRBD2 | - | TGTGCCAGCAGCGCGGGACTAGCGGGGGGCACAGATACGCAGTATTTT | CASSAGLAGGTDTQYF
TRBJ2-1 | TRBV5-6 | TRBD2 | many | TGTGCCAGCAGCCTAGCGGGGGGGCAATACAATGAGCAGTTCTTC | CASSLAGGQYNEQFF
TRBJ2-1 | TRBV5-1 | - | few | TGCGCCAGCAGCTTGGACCTCAGGAGTTTATACAATGAGCAGTTCTTC | CASSLDLRSLYNEQFF
TRBJ1-1 | TRBV10-3 | - | few | TGTGCCATCAGTGAGAAGGTAGAAAACACTGAAGCTTTCTTT | CAISEKVENTEAFF
TRBJ2-3 | TRBV5-1 | TRBD1 | many | TGCGCCAGCTGTGGGACAGGGCGTTTTACAGATACGCAGTATTTT | CASCGTGRFTDTQYF
TRBJ2-7 | TRBV20-1 | TRBD1 | many | TGCAGTGCTATACGGACAGGGGGCTTCTACGAGCAGTACTTC | CSAIRTGGFYEQYF
TRBJ2-7 | TRBV27 | TRBD1 | few | TGTGCCAGCAGGCGGACCGGGACAGGATCCTACGAGCAGTACTTC | CASRRTGTGSYEQYF
TRBJ2-6 | TRBV20-1 | - | - | TGCAGTGCTACGAGGACAGATAGGGCCAACGTCCTGACTTTC | CSATRTDRANVLTF
TRBJ1-6 | TRBV6-2/TRBV6-3 | - | many | TGTGCCAGCAGGGGTTTGTCGGTCTCACCCCTCCACTTT | CASRGLSVSPLHF
TRBJ2-3 | TRBV4-1 | - | few | TGCGCCAGCAGCCAAAGTCGGGCCGCTAGCACAGATACGCAGTATTTT | CASSQSRAASTDTQYF
TRBJ2-1 | TRBV6-2/TRBV6-3 | - | many | TGTGCCAGCAGCTTGGGATGGGACCCCGAGTTCTTC | CASSLGWDPEFF
TRBJ1-2 | TRBV12-3/TRBV12-4 | - | - | TGTGCCAGCACCACGGGACCGGCGGGCTACACCTTC | CASTTGPAGYTF
TRBJ2-3 | TRBV29-1 | - | many | TGCAGCGTTTTGGTAGTCTCTCGAGATACGCAGTATTTT | CSVLVVSRDTQYF
TRBJ2-3 | TRBV20-1 | TRBD1 | - | TGCAGTGGGCAGGGGGCCGGGGTAGATACGCAGTATTTT | CSGQGAGVDTQYF
TRBJ2-6 | TRBV7-3 | - | many | TGTGCCAGCAGCTTAGGGCCTTACTCTGGGGCCAACGTCCTGACTTTC | CASSLGPYSGANVLTF
TRBJ2-3 | TRBV12-3/TRBV12-4 | TRBD2 | many | TGTGCCAGCACCTCCTTTGGGGGGGGCACAGATACGCAGTATTTT | CASTSFGGGTDTQYF
TRBJ2-3 | TRBV5-1 | - | few | TGCGCCAGCAGCTTGGCCTCGCGAGCGGAAACAGATACGCAGTATTTT | CASSLASRAETDTQYF
TRBJ2-7 | TRBV7-9 | - | - | TGTGCCAGCAGCCTAATAATCGGTCTCCTTTCCTACGAGCAGTACTTC | CASSLIIGLLSYEQYF
TRBJ1-1 | TRBV6-4 | - | many | TGTGCCAGCCGGGGGGGCATCGACACTGAAGCTTTCTTT | CASRGGIDTEAFF
TRBJ2-1 | TRBV9 | TRBD1 | many | TGTGCCAGCAGCGTATCGGGACAGCCATGGGATGAGCAGTTCTTC | CASSVSGQPWDEQFF
TRBJ1-1 | TRBV21-1 | - | many | TGTGCCAGCAGCCACCCCGGGCGGGGGGTGGCTGAAGCTTTCTTT | CASSHPGRGVAEAFF
TRBJ1-5 | TRBV7-8 | - | few | TGTGCCAGCAGCGGCGAGTATAGCAATCAGCCCCAGCATTTT | CASSGEYSNQPQHF
TRBJ2-1 | TRBV3-1 | - | - | TGTGCCAGCAGCCAAGATCTAGGCCGGACCAATGAGCAGTTCTTC | CASSQDLGRTNEQFF
TRBJ1-2 | TRBV7-2 | - | many | TGTGCCAGCAGCCAAGACAGGAACTATGGCTACACCTTC | CASSQDRNYGYTF
TRBJ2-2 | TRBV7-9 | TRBD2 | many | TGTGCCAGCAGCCCCGAGGGACTAGCGTCAGGGGAGCTGTTTTTT | CASSPEGLASGELFF
TRBJ2-5 | TRBV7-2 | TRBD2 | - | TGTGCCAGCAGCTTAGTGGTAGCGGGGGCATCAGAGACCCAGTACTTC | CASSLVVAGASETQYF
TRBJ1-5 | TRBV4-3 | - | few | TGCGCCAGCAGCCAAGAGTCGCGCGGGGTCGGCCCCCAGCATTTT | CASSQESRGVGPQHF
TRBJ2-7 | TRBV29-1 | - | many | TGCAGCGTTTTGGCCCCCGCCTACGAGCAGTACTTC | CSVLAPAYEQYF
TRBJ1-1 | TRBV7-2 | - | many | TGTGCCAGCAGCTTAGTGCTGAACACTGAAGCTTTCTTT | CASSLVLNTEAFF
TRBJ2-2 | TRBV7-2 | - | - | TGTGCCAGCAGCTTAGTAGGCAGCACCGGGGAGCTGTTTTTT | CASSLVGSTGELFF
TRBJ2-3 | TRBV5-1 | - | many | TGCGCCAGCAGCTTGAAAGGGGGCACAGATACGCAGTATTTT | CASSLKGGTDTQYF
TRBJ2-1 | TRBV12-3/TRBV12-4 | - | - | TGTGCCAGCAGTTTCTCCTCGGAGGGGACAAATGAGCAGTTCTTC | CASSFSSEGTNEQFF
TRBJ2-3 | TRBV9 | - | - | TGTGCCAGCAGCCCTCGACAGGATATCACAGATACGCAGTATTTT | CASSPRQDITDTQYF
TRBJ2-5 | TRBV20-1 | TRBD2 | many | TGCAGTGCCCGCCGACTAGCGGGGAACCAAGAGACCCAGTACTTC | CSARRLAGNQETQYF
TRBJ2-6 | TRBV4-3 | - | many | TGCGCCAGCAGCCAAGATCTTAGCTCTGGGGCCAACGTCCTGACTTTC | CASSQDLSSGANVLTF
TRBJ2-7 | TRBV12-3/TRBV12-4 | - | - | TGTGCCAGCAGCCAACAGGGCGGCATATACTACGAGCAGTACTTC | CASSQQGGIYYEQYF
TRBJ2-1 | TRBV29-1 | - | - | TGCAGCGTTCAACTGGGCATTGGGTACAATGAGCAGTTCTTC | CSVQLGIGYNEQFF
TRBJ1-6 | TRBV12-3/TRBV12-4 | TRBD1 | many | TGTGCCAGCCGAAACGAGAAGACAGGGGGTGATTCACCCCTCCACTTT | CASRNEKTGGDSPLHF
TRBJ2-5 | TRBV24-1 | TRBD1 | - | TGTGCCACCAGCGGACAGGGGGGCCAAGAGACCCAGTACTTC | CATSGQGGQETQYF